This T cell receptor beta chain stems from a study of shared clonotypes between healthy human individuals (dated by TCRdb to between 2020 and 2021). General notes on the study: The cohort comprised a couple of women and a few men aged 18 to 49 years. For each donor, CD4 naive and CD4 memory were each run on three plates, CD8 naive on two plates, and CD8 memory on one plate. To estimate repertoire size and how much clonotypes are shared between individuals, the study performed deep sequencing of blood TCR repertoires from a few healthy adults. Different laboratories and diverse techniques were used to prepare libraries and sequence TCR repertoires, to increase sequencing depth and limit assay-specific biases. Between about 0.8 and 9.5 billion PBMCs per donor were obtained by leukapheresis. Points the paper makes about the study in general: Estimated clonotype richness was generally larger for naive than for memory subsets. Because the study included only a small number of donors, the genetic and exposure-history diversity represented was limited. Even with the large sequencing depth, rarefaction of the sorted-subset datasets indicated that sequencing was incomplete. Clonotypes shared by all four sorted-subset donors showed higher generation probabilities than non-shared clonotypes. Sharing across a few donors was observed for about 5% of naive CD4, around 3.5% of naive CD8, 2.3% of memory CD4, and approximately 0.41% of memory CD8 clonotypes. Pairwise subsampling indicated that sequencing depth was expected to affect the degree of clonotype sharing among donors. Sampling was restricted to blood, and TCR repertoires in tissue are likely to differ from TCR repertoires in blood.

Cut back by 0 bases and 2 bases, the V and J ends lie 2 bases apart. CDR1 SGHRS and CDR2 YFSETQ are derived from the germline V gene. Including the terminal cysteine and phenylalanine, the CDR3 comprises 12 residues. Only CDR3 DNA is held: 36 bases, read in frame from base 1. Comments on this clone: Its antigen remains undetermined. Nothing much larger sits one base from this clone, and base qualities are not available. The sample has other DNA sequences that encode this CDR3 too.

Healthy HIV-negative adults with no recently reported acute infections or vaccinations were included as donors. Every donor was a Caucasian adult residing in Nashville, Tennessee, USA. CD4+ T cells were enriched through magnetic negative selection, after which naive cells were positively selected on CD45RA and the remaining negative fraction served as the memory subset. Blood was collected by leukapheresis, and PBMCs were isolated by Ficoll-Histopaque density gradient centrifugation and then cryopreserved in liquid nitrogen vapor phase. Purity and quantity of every magnetically sorted T cell population were checked by analytical flow cytometry. Genomic DNA was isolated from each sorted fraction and quantified by UV absorbance on a Nanodrop 2000c. TCR CDR3 regions were amplified from genomic DNA by multiplex PCR using the deep immunoSEQ assay. Extracted genomic DNA from each cell subset was spread evenly across all wells of several immunoSEQ 96-well plates, with each plate serving as a replicate. Each replicate PCR for sorted subsets received roughly 0.2 ug genomic DNA, equal to roughly 29,000 T cell genomes. Purified libraries were measured with a Qubit 3.0 fluorometer, size-checked on a Bioanalyzer 2100, and measured again with the KAPA Library Quantification kit. Every immunoSEQ 96-well plate was sequenced on a separate single-read 150-cycle Illumina NextSeq 550 flow cell. On the study's bioinformatics: The immunoSEQ output contained only junctional sequences without quality scores, so filtering could not match that applied to full-length reads. Sequences were annotated with PyIR, a Python wrapper for IgBLAST v1.9, and V/J genes and CDR3 were assigned using IMGT germline references. Any read was removed if the V/J assignment was weak (E-value above 1e-6), the CDR3 was missing, or the read contained stop codons, out-of-frame junctions, or ambiguous translated residues. V3J clonotypes were defined as sequences sharing the same inferred V gene, J gene, and CDR3 amino acid sequence. To compute the percentage overlap between repertoires, the number of shared unique clonotypes was divided by the size of the smaller repertoire. RTK rarefaction, the Chao1 estimator, and Recon v2.1 estimates of unobserved clonotypes were used to assess repertoire richness. For all TCRbeta clonotypes obtained by the gDNA method from a handful of donors, generation probabilities were computed with OLGA. TCRdb limited this immuneACCESS table to in-frame rearrangements with V and J called. A share of clones is missing; checked studies link under half to unresolved V genes, and the rest is unexplained. From that table come the V and J calls and clone size; the DNA was used to work out D and trimming. Recorded for this sample are 1,400,000 or so clones; roughly 98.5% of them occurred a single time. Of the sample, about 0.4% is held by the ten largest clones.

This TCR was recovered from a man aged 25 to 40 in good health. The sequenced material came from naive CD4+ T cells sorted from blood. The cell subset or site label, as the study defines it: CD45RA+ positively selected. The chain links TRBV5-1 with TRBJ2-5; too little of a D gene remains to name it. Read as DNA, the sequence is TGCGCCAGCAGCTTGGCTCAAGAGACCCAGTACTTC. It encodes CASSLAQETQYF.